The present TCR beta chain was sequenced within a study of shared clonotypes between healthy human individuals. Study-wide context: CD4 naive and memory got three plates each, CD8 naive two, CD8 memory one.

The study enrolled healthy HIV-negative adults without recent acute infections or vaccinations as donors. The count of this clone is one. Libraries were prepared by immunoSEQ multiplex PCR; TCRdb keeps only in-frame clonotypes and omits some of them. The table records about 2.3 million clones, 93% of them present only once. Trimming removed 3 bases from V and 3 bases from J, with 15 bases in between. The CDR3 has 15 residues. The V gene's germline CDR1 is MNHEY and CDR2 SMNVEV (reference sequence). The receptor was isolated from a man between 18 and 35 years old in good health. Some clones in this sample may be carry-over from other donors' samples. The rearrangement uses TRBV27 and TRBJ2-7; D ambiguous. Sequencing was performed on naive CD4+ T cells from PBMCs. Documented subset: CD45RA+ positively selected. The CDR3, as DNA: TGTGCCAGCAGTTTCCAGGCTGCGGAATACTACGAGCAGTACTTC. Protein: CASSFQAAEYYEQYF.